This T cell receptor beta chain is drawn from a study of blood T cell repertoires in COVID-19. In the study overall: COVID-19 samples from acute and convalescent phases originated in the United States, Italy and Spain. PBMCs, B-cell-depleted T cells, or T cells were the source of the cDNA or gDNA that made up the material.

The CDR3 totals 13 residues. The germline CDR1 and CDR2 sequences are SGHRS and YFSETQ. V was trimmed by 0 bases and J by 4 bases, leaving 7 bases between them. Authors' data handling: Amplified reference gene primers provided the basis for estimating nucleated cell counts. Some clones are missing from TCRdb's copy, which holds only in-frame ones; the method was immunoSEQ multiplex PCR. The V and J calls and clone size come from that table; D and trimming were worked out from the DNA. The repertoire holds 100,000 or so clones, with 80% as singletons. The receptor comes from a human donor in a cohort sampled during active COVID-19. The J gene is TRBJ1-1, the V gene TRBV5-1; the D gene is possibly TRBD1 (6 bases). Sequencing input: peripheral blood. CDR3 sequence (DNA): TGCGCCAGCAGCTTGGAAGGGGGCACTGAAGCTTTCTTT. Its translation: CASSLEGGTEAFF.